This T cell receptor beta chain is drawn from a study of cytomegalovirus exposure and HLA in healthy donors (TCRdb year 2017). Describing the broader study: An earlier analysis of a few hundred of the donors reported about 260 Gb of sequence data and around 120 million unique TCR beta sequences obtained from about 179 million T cells. About 280 gigabases of sequencing data and about 92 million unique TCR sequences made up an early release that covered approximately 650 HLA-typed donors. Among the roughly 400 genotyped donors, more than 70% belonged to the genetic ancestry cluster associated with self-reported Caucasian donors. The study was designed to test whether signatures of past pathogen exposure could be identified by cataloging public T cell receptors. Using immunosequencing, the study profiled T cell repertoires from about 650 subjects and related those repertoires to cytomegalovirus serostatus. Along with the approximately 620-subject first cohort, a separate validation cohort of over 90 different subjects was used. The study combined high-throughput TCR immunosequencing, statistical association of individual TCRs with disease status, and machine learning to predict cytomegalovirus infection status. In a later analysis, previously published TCR beta repertoires from 550 to 700 donors were re-analyzed and high-resolution HLA genotyping was added so that TCR occurrence patterns could be studied. The later analysis used no new phenotypic data to find candidate immune exposures, relying instead on TCR beta sequences and their occurrence across donors. In an earlier analysis of around 540 of the donors, high-throughput TCR beta sequencing was used to judge whether each TCR beta V gene segment behaved as functional or pseudogenic. Donor age, sex, ethnicity and CMV serostatus were compiled together with the repertoire data. In a later genetic analysis, genome-wide SNP genotypes for about three fifths of the roughly 670 donors were used, and that subset was treated as a discovery cohort. Every discovery cohort repertoire had been produced on one sequencing platform. Class I and class II HLA loci were covered by the typing at four-digit resolution. Typing coverage varied by locus: about 620-630 donors for A, B, C, DRB1 and DQB1; 500 to 550 for DQA1; more than 600 for DPA1; approximately 470 for DPB1. Four to six DR-DQ haplotypes were handled as single units for association and clustering, since linkage in the cohort was strong. On average, roughly 200,000 unique TCR beta nucleotide sequences were sequenced per donor among about 400 genotyped donors of the cohort, with roughly a sixth of those sequences being non-productive.

The germline V gene yields MDHEN for CDR1 and SYDVKM for CDR2. V drops 5 bases and J drops 1 base, leaving 5 bases in between. Reading from cysteine to phenylalanine, the CDR3 counts 12 amino acids. The CDR3 DNA has 36 bases and is translated from base 1. Note on this clone: This clone's antigen is unknown. Per-base quality was not reported, and no clone a single base away is much larger than it. In the same sample, other DNA sequences code for this CDR3.

Library preparation used the immunoSEQ multiplex PCR assay. For the multiplex PCR, a mixture combining 60 forward primers for TCR Vbeta segments and 13 reverse primers for TCR Jbeta segments was used. The CDR3 region of rearranged TCR beta genes was amplified from genomic DNA with a multiplex PCR assay. Amplified TCR beta libraries were sequenced as 87-base-pair reads on the Illumina HiSeq System. As for the original processing: A later analysis counted approximately 84 million unique TCR beta chains across the approximately 700 repertoires, and 10 million to 11 million of these chains were shared by at least two donors. Raw reads were error-corrected and collapsed into unique sequences with a nearest-neighbor algorithm that merged closely related sequences to remove PCR and sequencing errors. V, D and J gene segments were assigned by aligning CDR3 sequences to IMGT reference sequences. For a sequence to be retained, a match of at least six nucleotides was required to both a V gene segment and a J gene segment. A rearrangement counted as productive if the CDR3 had no stop codons and remained in frame with V and J, and every other rearrangement counted as non-productive. CDR3 was defined according to IMGT convention as the region running from the second conserved V-encoded cysteine to the conserved J-encoded phenylalanine. In an earlier analysis of 500 to 650 of the donors, sequences lacking an unambiguous match to a single V gene segment were excluded. An earlier analysis of fewer than 750 of the donors classified V segments as functional when productive rearrangements were above 56.7% and as segregating when the standard deviation between donors was above 5%. A statistical classification framework was built to diagnose cytomegalovirus status from the catalog of TCR beta chain sequences. V and J gene assignment, in a later analysis, came from comparing TCR nucleotide sequences with IMGT/GENE-DB human TR gene sequences. In a later analysis, CDR3 sequences and most-parsimonious VDJ recombination scenarios were assigned using the TCRdist pipeline. In a later analysis, each TCR beta chain was defined by its CDR3 amino acid sequence together with its V-gene family, and reads without a unique V-gene family were excluded. In a later analysis, 450 to 600 highly shared, low-generation-probability nucleotide sequences were removed to address suspected cross-contamination and a sequencing artifact. A later analysis calculated a clonal expansion index for each public chain from normalized within-repertoire ranks of inferred template counts. In a later analysis, generation probabilities were computed with a VDJ recombination model fitted to out-of-frame rearrangements, and the resulting probabilities were checked against IGoR. In a later analysis, hypergeometric tests were used to score TCR-TCR, TCR-HLA and TCR-CMV co-occurrence, with a repertoire-size bias correction applied to TCR pairs. A later analysis estimated false discovery rates by permuting HLA or CMV assignments 20 times. In a later analysis, co-occurring TCRs were grouped using DBSCAN, with TCRdist sequence similarity added in when clustering inside HLA-allele-positive subsets. Repertoires with fewer than 30,000 or more than 120,000 public chains, plus five repertoires with anomalous nucleotide sharing, were excluded from co-occurrence clustering. Held by TCRdb, this immuneACCESS table contains in-frame sequences only and omits some clones. Under half of the omission traces to an unresolved V gene where checked; the cause of the rest is unknown. V, J and clone size reflect that table, while D and trimming were determined from the DNA. Present in this sample are some 190,000 clones, around three quarters of which were seen just once. The ten top clones hold under 2.5% of the sample.

The cohort comprised some 730 healthy bone marrow donors. At the time of sampling, every cohort member was nominally healthy, though immune exposures that went unrecorded were likely present. The donor tested CMV seropositive, placing the donor among the roughly 270 seropositive members of the cohort. A peripheral blood sample was provided by each donor, and peripheral blood mononuclear cells were used for TCR beta sequencing. Genomic DNA extraction from the blood cell samples was performed with the Qiagen DNeasy Blood Extraction Kit. General findings and caveats noted by the study authors: This cohort had only TCR beta chains sequenced, and the lack of alpha or paired-chain data limited which features could be detected. Because the 87-base-pair reads could not distinguish some IMGT-functional V segments, including TRBV6-2 and TRBV6-3, those segments were excluded. According to the authors, the approach could potentially be generalized to other disease states and immunological phenotypes. Presence/absence analyses assumed roughly uniform sequencing depth across donors, an assumption that may not hold. A later analysis found that HLA-associated TCR beta chains were more clonally expanded and had lower generation probabilities than equally common non-associated chains. In both the original and validation cohorts, the classifier was reported to diagnose cytomegalovirus status with high specificity and sensitivity. In a later genetic analysis, a missense DCLRE1C variant was associated with V-gene and J-gene trimming of TCR beta chains, and the association was replicated in an independent cohort. In a later analysis, TCR association rates were found to vary across HLA loci, with the most associated TCRs seen for DRB1 alleles and the fewest for HLA-C alleles. Because some donors lacked HLA typing at each locus, the association tests relied only on the typed subset. Strong co-occurrence of HLA alleles, especially DR and DQ, made assigning TCR associations to individual alleles difficult. The study gave a list of roughly 150 TCR beta chains associated with cytomegalovirus. CMV serostatus was the only immune exposure information available for the cohort. In an earlier analysis of about 540 of the donors, most TCR beta V segments were observed in productive rearrangements about 87% or about 30% of the time, broadly matching IMGT annotations. Linkage disequilibrium might explain the correlated functional status among segregating V segments, but an unknown experimental factor could not be ruled out. In a later genetic analysis, fewer N-insertions in productive TCRs were reported among donors in an Asian-associated ancestry cluster than the 666-donor mean. A further reported finding was that TCR beta sequences accurately predicted the HLA-A and HLA-B alleles for most subjects in the first cohort. Most TCR sequences were observed very rarely across donors, whereas some public TCRs were present in many individuals. A cluster of highly shared sequence variants was judged likely to be a technical artifact of the sequencing pipeline. According to a later analysis, parvovirus B19, influenza, CMV and Epstein-Barr virus appeared linked to several top co-occurrence clusters. Because counts were too low, more than 15 rarely observed V segments, including chromosome 9 orphons, were left out of the earlier analysis of approximately 500 of the donors. At a false discovery rate of 0.05, a later analysis linked around 17,000 TCR beta sequences to specific HLA alleles. A later analysis found that most CMV-associated TCR beta chains appeared HLA-restricted, with HLA associations seemingly driven largely by CMV exposure. A few of the identified cytomegalovirus-associated TCR beta chains were confirmed in vitro to be specific for cytomegalovirus antigens.

Input material: PBMCs. This sequence uses TRBV28 and TRBJ2-5; TRBD2 is a possible D gene, resting on 5 matching bases. The sequence was collected from a woman aged 25 to 39 in good health and CMV-seropositive. In nucleotide form, the sequence is TGTGCCAGCAGTCGGGGCCAAGAGACCCAGTACTTC. This sequence encodes CASSRGQETQYF.